This T cell receptor (beta chain) was sequenced for a study of long-term antiretroviral therapy in people with HIV. Regarding the study as a whole: ART adherence, viral resistance and therapy changes went unrecorded. After ART, diversity increased yet remained lower than transplant donor controls.

Comment on this clone: No antigen is known for it.

This CDR3 spans 15 amino acids. Germline lookup yields CDR1 SGHTS and CDR2 YDEGEE. Losses at the gene ends were 4 bases for V and 6 bases for J; bases not matched to a gene: 8. Survey level was the resolution at which the v3.0 immunoSEQ assay ran. Sequencing was performed with immunoSEQ multiplex PCR; in TCRdb, only in-frame clones are kept and a portion is missing. In the table there are around 19,000 clones, about 89% of which are singletons. This rearrangement joins TRBV5-8 to TRBJ2-1; 9 bases fit TRBD2. Sequencing was performed on unsorted PBMCs, taken roughly 2.7 years after starting antiretroviral therapy. The sequence was collected from a woman between 50 and 59 years old with HIV. The DNA for the CDR3 is TGTGCCAGCAGCCCCGGTAGCGGGAGAAGCAATGAGCAGTTCTTC. Translation gives CASSPGSGRSNEQFF.